A single sample gave rise to the 12 T cell receptor beta chains below, sequenced in a study of early T cells in non-severe SARS-CoV-2 infection. TCRdb independently ran MiXCR on the 5' RACE reads; one entry per CDR3 protein. Of 50,000 to 60,000 distinct CDR3 sequences in the sample, roughly 11% were seen once. The sample consisted of whole blood. The origin of the receptors is an adult who was a healthcare worker with PCR-confirmed SARS-CoV-2 infection or an uninfected control (not recorded which).

Many counts were recorded for this clonotype. The chain couples TRBV3-1 to TRBJ2-2, with 9 bases that match TRBD1. Germline lookup yields CDR1 LGHDT and CDR2 YNNKEL (reference sequence). V lost 2 bases, J lost 5 bases, and 18 bases stayed unmatched. The CDR3 consists of 20 residues. CDR3 loop: CASSQNPFSTGGWRTGELFF. CDR3 DNA: TGTGCCAGCAGCCAAAACCCTTTTTCAACAGGGGGCTGGAGGACCGGGGAGCTGTTTTTT.

V is TRBV20-1 and J is TRBJ2-3; 8 nucleotides match TRBD2. The CDR3 consists of 13 residues. From germline, CDR1 is DFQATT and CDR2 SNEGSKA (reference sequence). V trimming: 3 bases; J trimming: 5 bases; junction bases outside the gene matches: 4. In DNA, the CDR3 is TGCAGTGCTAGCGGGGGGGTGGAAGATACGCAGTATTTT. Translated: CSASGGVEDTQYF.

In its sample, this clonotype was seen a few times. The chain joins TRBV6-6 to TRBJ2-1, with 7 bases aligning to TRBD2. Germline-derived CDR1 and CDR2 are MNHNY and SVGAGI (reference sequence). With V trimmed by 10 bases and J by 6 bases, 3 bases remained unmatched. CDR3 length: 11 amino acids. This CDR3 reads CATLAVNEQFF. CDR3 DNA sequence: TGTGCCACTCTAGCGGTCAATGAGCAGTTCTTC.

The table lists this clonotype with a few counts. V usage is TRBV4-2 and J usage is TRBJ2-3; 12 nucleotides line up with TRBD2. The CDR3 totals 20 residues. V shed 0 bases, J shed 0 bases, and the junction held 10 bases outside the gene matches. Germline CDR1 reads LGHNA; CDR2 reads YNFKEQ. The CDR3 is CASSQDRVTSGGLSTDTQYF. The CDR3 region has the DNA TGTGCCAGCAGCCAAGATCGGGTGACTAGCGGGGGCTTAAGCACAGATACGCAGTATTTT.

This clonotype was recorded a few times. The chain links TRBV4-1 to TRBJ2-5, with a possible D match to TRBD1 (6 bases). Germline V CDR1 and CDR2: MGHRA, YSYEKL. This CDR3 comprises 14 residues. With 1 base removed from V and 9 bases from J, the gap between germline ends came to 15 bases. This chain's CDR3 is CASSQVTAKGAQYF. CDR3 in DNA: TGCGCCAGCAGCCAAGTTACAGCGAAGGGGGCCCAGTACTTC.

The V call is TRBV6-2 or TRBV6-3, the J call TRBJ2-5; possible D gene TRBD2, 8 bases. V lost 0 bases to trimming and J lost 4 bases, with 18 bases between them. The CDR3 has 17 residues. CDR1 is MNHEY and CDR2 is SVGEGT in the germline V gene. CDR3 amino acids: CASSYSSIAGQRETQYF. As DNA, the CDR3 is TGTGCCAGCAGTTACTCCTCAATAGCGGGACAGCGAGAGACCCAGTACTTC.

The chain combines TRBV27 with TRBJ2-2; a possible D gene is TRBD1 (6 bases). V lost 2 bases, J lost 5 bases, and 18 bases lay in between. There are 17 residues in the CDR3. Germline V CDR1 and CDR2: MNHEY, SMNVEV (reference sequence). CDR3: CASSLTPLRGPTGELFF. CDR3 nucleotide sequence: TGTGCCAGCAGTTTAACCCCCCTCAGGGGACCGACCGGGGAGCTGTTTTTT.

On this clonotype itself: A single base separates this from a much larger clone, so it may be a read error. The chain recombines TRBV7-3 with TRBJ2-2; TRBD2 might be the D (5 bases). This CDR3 spans 15 amino acids. The V gene lost 5 bases and the J gene lost 6 bases, with 16 bases spanning the gap. Germline loops: CDR1 SGHTA, CDR2 FQGTGA. The CDR3 DNA is TGTGCCAGCAGCCCCATCTGGTCACTAGCCGGGGAGCTGTTTTTT. Translation: CASSPIWSLAGELFF.

Ten or more counts support this clonotype. The chain links TRBV4-3 to TRBJ1-1, with D perhaps TRBD1 (5 bases). V was shortened by 4 bases and J by 3 bases, with 24 bases between the two germline ends. Germline lookup yields CDR1 LGHNA and CDR2 YSLEER. CDR3 size: 18 residues. The CDR3 protein is CASSLHFVVPWDYTEAFF. The CDR3 DNA reads as TGCGCCAGCAGCCTACATTTCGTAGTTCCATGGGACTACACTGAAGCTTTCTTT.

As regards this clonotype: A read error may explain this, as a much larger clone is one base away. The chain joins TRBV2 to TRBJ1-1; perhaps TRBD1 as D (5 bases). The CDR3 loop spans 13 amino acids. Germline CDR1 SNHLY, CDR2 FYNNEI. CDR3: CASGGARNTVAFF. The CDR3, as DNA: TGTGCCAGCGGCGGGGCCCGGAACACTGTAGCTTTCTTT.

Comment on this clonotype: Given a much more abundant clone one base away, this may be a read error. The rearrangement joins TRBV11-2 to TRBJ2-3; no clear D. CDR3 size: 11 residues. Between the trimmed V and J ends, which lost 4 bases and 2 bases, there was a span of 1 base. The V gene's germline CDR1 is SGHAT and CDR2 FQNNGV. The CDR3, as DNA: TGTGCCAGCAGCTACACAGATACGCAGTATTTT. The encoded protein is CASSYTDTQYF.

This clonotype was detected ten times or more. This chain uses TRBV28 with TRBJ2-1, with D perhaps given as TRBD1 or TRBD2 (5 bases each). Germline CDR1 and CDR2: MDHEN and SYDVKM. Trimming removed 7 bases from V and 6 bases from J, with 13 bases in between. The CDR3 extends over 13 amino acids. In DNA, the CDR3 is TGTGCCAGCAAGTCTGGGGGAGCCAATGAGCAGTTCTTC. Its protein is CASKSGGANEQFF.